The 18 T cell receptor beta chains below were found in one sample sequenced in a study of Ad26.COV2.S vaccination and SARS-CoV-2 variants. Profiled with immunoSEQ multiplex PCR; TCRdb holds only in-frame clones, not every one. The sample consists of approximately 400,000 clones, around 92% of them appearing once. This sample comprised peripheral blood, obtained after recovery from COVID-19. These receptors all come from a human donor who had recovered from COVID-19.

The chain recombines TRBV5-4 with TRBJ1-1, with D possibly being TRBD1 (5 bases). There are 13 residues in the CDR3. Between the trimmed V and J ends, which lost 6 bases and 5 bases, there was a span of 14 bases. Germline lookup yields CDR1 SGHNT and CDR2 YYREEE (reference sequence). CDR3 coding DNA: TGTGCCAGCAAAAATCGGGGGAGAACTGAAGCTTTCTTT. It codes for CASKNRGRTEAFF.

The chain recombines TRBV10-3 with TRBJ2-3, with no clear D. In germline, CDR1 is ENHRY, CDR2 SYGVKD. Deletions cut 6 bases from V and 4 bases from J, with 8 bases between. The CDR3 runs 12 residues. The CDR3 nucleotides read TGTGCCATCAGACAGTCATCAGATACGCAGTATTTT. Protein product: CAIRQSSDTQYF.

The chain joins TRBV6-5 to TRBJ2-5, with D possibly TRBD1 on 7 matching bases. This CDR3 region has 15 residues. V dropped 6 bases and J dropped 3 bases, with 17 bases sitting between them. Germline CDR1 MNHEY, CDR2 SVGAGI. The CDR3 nucleotides are TGTGCCAGCAGGGGCCACTCCAGGGGGGAAGAGACCCAGTACTTC. It is translated as CASRGHSRGEETQYF.

The rearrangement joins TRBV14 to TRBJ2-1; unclear D gene. The V gene's germline CDR1 is SGHDN and CDR2 FVKESK. The CDR3 length is 15 residues. V was cut by 4 bases and J by 7 bases, with 17 bases left in between. CDR3 nucleotides: TGTGCCAGCAGCCGACTCCCGCAACGTTGGAATGAGCAGTTCTTC. It translates to CASSRLPQRWNEQFF.

This rearrangement joins TRBV29-1 to TRBJ2-6, with TRBD1 identical over 7 bases. The CDR3 has 14 amino acids. Germline V gene data show CDR1 as SQVTM and CDR2 as ANQGSEA. J lost 0 bases, V lost 7 bases, and 3 bases had no gene match. DNA of the CDR3: TGCAGCGCCCGGGACAGCTCTGGGGCCAACGTCCTGACTTTC. It codes for CSARDSSGANVLTF.

This rearrangement joins TRBV9 to TRBJ2-2; D ambiguous. Germline CDR1 SGDLS, CDR2 YYNGEE. Trimming took 3 bases from V and 4 from J, leaving 10 bases between them. The CDR3 length is 14 residues. The CDR3 bases are TGTGCCAGCAGCGCCTCTTTGTCCACCGGGGAGCTGTTTTTT. This translates into CASSASLSTGELFF.

This clone was picked up one time. This sequence joins TRBV6-2 or TRBV6-3 and TRBJ2-2; maybe TRBD2 (7 bases). The V end was cut by 5 bases, the J end by 0 bases, with 28 bases between. The CDR3 is 21 amino acids. Germline-derived CDR1 and CDR2 are MNHEY and SVGEGT. The CDR3 DNA reads as TGTGCCAGCAGTGATAGGGGGGGGACTGACTTTTCGACTGCGAACACCGGGGAGCTGTTTTTT. Translated, it gives CASSDRGGTDFSTANTGELFF.

The chain combines TRBV5-1 with TRBJ2-1, with TRBD2 as a possible D gene (6 bases). The V and J ends lost 1 base and 2 bases respectively, with 10 bases between them. Germline loops: CDR1 SGHRS, CDR2 YFSETQ. The CDR3 consists of 15 residues. CDR3 loop: CASSLRLGTYNEQFF. The CDR3 DNA reads TGCGCCAGCAGCTTGAGACTAGGAACCTACAATGAGCAGTTCTTC.

Note on this clone: At the DNA level, this CDR3 is encoded by other sequences in the same sample as well. The CDR3 DNA reads as TGTGCCAGCAGTTTAGGGGGAGGTGGCTACACCTTC. This codes for CASSLGGGGYTF. The chain combines TRBV12-3 or TRBV12-4 with TRBJ1-2; no clear D. This CDR3 has 12 amino acids. V was pared by 1 base and J by 7 bases, with 7 bases between.

The chain employs TRBV3-1 (or the pseudogene TRBV3-2) and TRBJ2-1, with 9 bases lining up with TRBD1. CDR1 is LGHDT, CDR2 YNNKEL, per germline (reference sequence). V trimming: 3 bases; J trimming: 3 bases; junction bases outside the gene matches: 6. The CDR3 spans 16 residues. CDR3 protein: CASSHSGQGFYNEQFF. In DNA form, the CDR3 reads TGTGCCAGCAGCCACTCAGGACAGGGGTTCTACAATGAGCAGTTCTTC.

V gene TRBV21-1 combines with J gene TRBJ2-7; the D call of TRBD1 is as the table states it, not checked on the DNA. TRBV21-1 corresponds to a pseudogene. The CDR3 totals 14 residues. The CDR3 sequence is CASSKGWIEGAQYF. DNA of the CDR3: TGTGCCAGCAGCAAAGGATGGATCGAGGGGGCGCAGTACTTC.

The rearrangement uses TRBV7-2 and TRBJ1-1, with TRBD1 identical over 9 bases. CDR1 and CDR2 from the germline V gene are SGHTA and FQGNSA. V lost 3 bases, J lost 4 bases, and 6 bases stayed unmatched. The CDR3 has 15 residues. CDR3 protein: CASSFGQGRGTEAFF. For the CDR3, the DNA is TGTGCCAGCAGCTTCGGACAGGGGAGAGGCACTGAAGCTTTCTTT.

This chain uses TRBV13 with TRBJ2-7; 10 bases align to TRBD1. Germline-derived CDR1 and CDR2 are PRHDT and FYEKMQ (reference sequence). The V and J ends lost 6 bases and 5 bases, in that order; junction bases with no gene match: 7. CDR3 size: 14 residues. The CDR3 DNA follows: TGTGCCAGCAGATACCGGGACAGGGGCCACGAGCAGTACTTC. Translated: CASRYRDRGHEQYF.

This clone was picked up one time. This sequence joins TRBV27 and TRBJ1-4, with a weak D call TRBD1 (5 bases). CDR1 MNHEY and CDR2 SMNVEV come from the germline V gene (reference sequence). This CDR3 has 14 residues. Trimming left V 3 bases short and J 4 bases short, with 9 bases between. CDR3 sequence (DNA): TGTGCCAGCAGTTTTTCCGGGGGTAATGAAAAACTGTTTTTT. Protein: CASSFSGGNEKLFF. The full variable domain, rest sourced from reference TRBV27 and TRBJ1-4, is EAQVTQNPRYLITVTGKKLTVTCSQNMNHEYMSWYRQDPGLGLRQIYYSMNVEVTDKGDVPEGYKVSRKEKRNFPLILESPSPNQTSLYFCASSFSGGNEKLFFGSGTQLSVL.

The V and J genes are TRBV9 and TRBJ2-3, with 8 bases fitting TRBD2. Germline trimming cut 3 bases from V and 2 bases from J; bases unmatched to any gene: 11. Germline CDR1 SGDLS, CDR2 YYNGEE. There are 17 residues in the CDR3. CDR3 nucleotide sequence: TGTGCCAGCAGCGCCCGGGGGGGGGACCGACTCACAGATACGCAGTATTTT. It specifies CASSARGGDRLTDTQYF.

J is TRBJ2-7 and V is TRBV9, with 13 bases aligning to TRBD2. Germline loops: CDR1 SGDLS, CDR2 YYNGEE. The CDR3 is made up of 17 amino acids. The ends lost 0 bases at V and 3 bases at J; junction bases unmatched: 6. Here the CDR3 DNA reads TGTGCCAGCAGCGTAGGGCCCAGACTAGCGGGGGGCTACGAGCAGTACTTC. As protein: CASSVGPRLAGGYEQYF.

The chain uses TRBV29-1 and TRBJ1-2; 10 positions agree with TRBD1. Germline-derived CDR1 and CDR2 are SQVTM and ANQGSEA. With 3 bases clipped from V and 4 bases from J, the junction kept 5 bases outside the gene matches. The CDR3 has 14 residues. The CDR3 bases are TGCAGCGTTGAGGACAGGGGGGCCTCCTATGGCTACACCTTC. Amino acids: CSVEDRGASYGYTF.

CDR3 protein: CASSLGANSGYTF. CDR3 DNA: TGTGCCAGCAGCTTAGGGGCGAACAGTGGCTACACCTTC. This chain links TRBV11-2 with TRBJ1-2; D is unresolved. The CDR3 consists of 13 residues. Per germline, CDR1 SGHAT and CDR2 FQNNGV. Trimming removed 1 base from V and 7 bases from J, with 10 bases in between.